This record concerns one T cell receptor beta chain sequence. As yet, its antigen is unknown. This sample was included in a study of T cell responses to AZD1222 COVID-19 vaccine. The wider study: Researchers grouped second doses given at about 4 or about 12 weeks into one pool.

V gave up 5 bases and J gave up 4 bases, with 15 bases separating them. Germline CDR1 reads MNHEY; CDR2 reads SMNVEV (reference sequence). The CDR3 runs 15 residues. Using immunoSEQ multiplex PCR, the repertoire was profiled, and TCRdb retains in-frame clones only, with some absent. Here the sample spans roughly 140,000 clones, less than 95% being singletons. Overall study results and limits: Vaccine-related CD4 TCRs covered spike, predominating at 160-218 and 743-854. Clonal diversity was possibly underestimated, and white British individuals and females predominated among donors.

The sequencing used peripheral blood, collected on day 0 of AZD1222 vaccination. This rearrangement joins TRBV27 to TRBJ2-1, with a possible D match to TRBD1 (6 bases). This sequence was found in an adult in good health. The CDR3 is CASSLQTGEYNEQFF. CDR3 nucleotides: TGTGCCAGCAGTCTACAGACAGGCGAATACAATGAGCAGTTCTTC.